This is a list of T cell receptor beta chains from one sample in a study of cytomegalovirus exposure and HLA in healthy donors. Clones were sequenced by immunoSEQ multiplex PCR, and TCRdb holds only the in-frame ones, with some missing. The table lists approximately 150,000 clones, 78% of them singletons. The sequencing sample was made of PBMCs. Every receptor here comes from a woman in her late teens or twenties in good health and CMV-seropositive. CDR3s include the opening cysteine and the closing phenylalanine or tryptophan. Fields, in order: V gene, J gene, D gene, clone size, CDR3 protein, CDR3 DNA. A D gene is named only where the DNA matches it firmly. The listing skips clone size in some rows; elsewhere it reads once, few, many or a size class.

V: TRBV4-2; J: TRBJ1-1; D: TRBD1; size: few; CDR3: CASSQVDRDASEAFF; DNA: TGTGCCAGCAGCCAAGTAGACAGGGACGCGTCTGAAGCTTTCTTT
V: TRBV7-2; J: TRBJ1-4; D: .; size: few; CDR3: CASSPSLGGGGEEKLFF; DNA: TGTGCCAGCAGCCCTTCTTTGGGGGGGGGCGGAGAAGAAAAACTGTTTTTT
V: TRBV5-4; J: TRBJ2-2; D: .; size: once; CDR3: CASSFQGVHTGELFF; DNA: TGTGCCAGCAGCTTCCAGGGCGTCCACACCGGGGAGCTGTTTTTT
V: TRBV27; J: TRBJ1-4; D: TRBD1; size: .; CDR3: CASRRTGANEKLFF; DNA: TGTGCCAGCAGAAGGACAGGGGCAAATGAAAAACTGTTTTTT
V: TRBV6-1; J: TRBJ1-1; D: TRBD1; size: .; CDR3: CASSVDRGRGTEAFF; DNA: TGTGCCAGCAGTGTGGACAGGGGGCGCGGCACTGAAGCTTTCTTT
V: TRBV10-2; J: TRBJ2-2; D: .; size: .; CDR3: CASSDGVGELFF; DNA: TGCGCCAGCAGCGACGGGGTCGGGGAGCTGTTTTTT
V: TRBV5-1; J: TRBJ1-1; D: .; size: .; CDR3: CASGSGHTEAFF; DNA: TGCGCCAGCGGAAGTGGGCACACTGAAGCTTTCTTT
V: TRBV5-1; J: TRBJ2-5; D: .; size: .; CDR3: CASSLRAGLLGLQETQYF; DNA: TGCGCCAGCAGCTTGCGGGCCGGCCTTTTGGGACTCCAAGAGACCCAGTACTTC
V: TRBV11-3; J: TRBJ2-7; D: TRBD1; size: few; CDR3: CASSLAAGGNPILHEQYF; DNA: TGTGCCAGCAGCTTAGCGGCAGGGGGTAACCCCATTTTACACGAGCAGTACTTC
V: TRBV7-2; J: TRBJ1-4; D: .; size: once; CDR3: CASSLSGANEKLFF; DNA: TGTGCCAGCAGCTTATCAGGGGCTAATGAAAAACTGTTTTTT
V: TRBV28; J: TRBJ1-1; D: .; size: once; CDR3: CASSLWSPTEAFF; DNA: TGTGCCAGCAGTTTATGGTCTCCCACTGAAGCTTTCTTT
V: TRBV6-1; J: TRBJ1-5; D: .; size: .; CDR3: CASSQKETGLQHF; DNA: TGTGCCAGCAGTCAAAAAGAAACAGGCCTCCAGCATTTT
V: TRBV9; J: TRBJ1-2; D: .; size: .; CDR3: CASSVERAGYGYTF; DNA: TGTGCCAGCAGCGTAGAAAGGGCAGGGTATGGCTACACCTTC
V: TRBV13; J: TRBJ2-5; D: TRBD2; size: .; CDR3: CASSLWGLAGVQETQYF; DNA: TGTGCCAGCAGCTTATGGGGCCTAGCGGGGGTACAAGAGACCCAGTACTTC
V: TRBV7-7; J: TRBJ2-2; D: TRBD1; size: .; CDR3: CASSSGQGVNTGELFF; DNA: TGTGCCAGCAGCTCCGGACAGGGGGTGAACACCGGGGAGCTGTTTTTT
V: TRBV27; J: TRBJ2-3; D: TRBD1; size: once; CDR3: CASSTDRGLVSGTQYF; DNA: TGTGCCAGCAGTACGGACAGGGGGCTAGTAAGTGGTACGCAGTATTTT
V: TRBV28; J: TRBJ2-1; D: TRBD1; size: .; CDR3: CASTVSRYRGLNEQFF; DNA: TGTGCCAGCACAGTCTCAAGGTACAGGGGGTTAAATGAGCAGTTCTTC
V: TRBV5-4; J: TRBJ2-3; D: .; size: .; CDR3: CASSLRDAPRVRAYF; DNA: TGTGCCAGCAGCCTTCGAGACGCCCCGCGGGTACGCGCGTATTTT
V: TRBV11-3; J: TRBJ2-2; D: .; size: .; CDR3: CASSLGPGQGQNTGELFF; DNA: TGTGCCAGCAGCTTAGGACCTGGGCAGGGGCAAAACACCGGGGAGCTGTTTTTT
V: TRBV9; J: TRBJ1-1; D: .; size: .; CDR3: CASSYREGNTEAFF; DNA: TGTGCCAGCAGCTACAGGGAGGGGAACACTGAAGCTTTCTTT
V: TRBV5-6; J: TRBJ2-3; D: TRBD1; size: .; CDR3: CASSLIRDRVTDTQYF; DNA: TGTGCCAGCAGCTTGATCCGGGACAGGGTCACAGATACGCAGTATTTT
V: TRBV7-6; J: TRBJ2-1; D: TRBD2; size: .; CDR3: CASSLGLGGRGHNEQFF; DNA: TGTGCCAGCAGCTTAGGCTTGGGCGGGAGGGGACACAATGAGCAGTTCTTC
V: TRBV7-8; J: TRBJ2-5; D: TRBD2; size: .; CDR3: CASSRISGGPEETQYF; DNA: TGTGCCAGCAGCCGCATTAGCGGGGGGCCCGAAGAGACCCAGTACTTC
V: TRBV27; J: TRBJ2-3; D: TRBD2; size: .; CDR3: CASSWRWTSTDTQYF; DNA: TGTGCCAGCAGTTGGCGGTGGACTAGCACGGATACGCAGTATTTT
V: TRBV6-6; J: TRBJ2-7; D: .; size: .; CDR3: CASSPTATYEQYF; DNA: TGTGCCAGCAGCCCGACAGCGACCTACGAGCAGTACTTC
V: TRBV18; J: TRBJ2-5; D: .; size: .; CDR3: CASSPDFTRLDQETQYF; DNA: TGTGCCAGCTCACCAGATTTTACCCGTCTAGACCAAGAGACCCAGTACTTC
V: TRBV18; J: TRBJ1-1; D: TRBD1; size: .; CDR3: CASSSGTGGVSTEAFF; DNA: TGTGCCAGCTCATCTGGGACAGGGGGAGTGAGCACTGAAGCTTTCTTT